This T cell receptor (beta chain) comes out of a study of blood T cell repertoires in COVID-19. Study overall: Acute-phase and convalescent COVID-19 samples originated in the United States, Italy and Spain. Sources were T cells, B-cell-depleted T cells, or PBMCs; the material itself was cDNA or gDNA.

Germline CDR1 and CDR2: SGHRS and YFSETQ. Trimming removed 0 bases from V and 10 bases from J; junction bases left unmatched: 13. CDR3 length: 16 residues. Sequencing was performed with immunoSEQ multiplex PCR; in TCRdb, only in-frame clones are kept and a portion is missing. The top ten hold about 0.7% of the sample, which has about 260,000 clones, roughly 88% seen once. This sequence originates from a human donor in a cohort sampled during active COVID-19. The gene calls are TRBV5-1 and TRBJ2-1, with 7 bases identical to TRBD2. Sequenced sample: peripheral blood. Here the CDR3 reads CASSLVRSGEVREQFF. CDR3 DNA: TGCGCCAGCAGCTTGGTAAGGAGCGGGGAGGTTCGCGAGCAGTTCTTC.